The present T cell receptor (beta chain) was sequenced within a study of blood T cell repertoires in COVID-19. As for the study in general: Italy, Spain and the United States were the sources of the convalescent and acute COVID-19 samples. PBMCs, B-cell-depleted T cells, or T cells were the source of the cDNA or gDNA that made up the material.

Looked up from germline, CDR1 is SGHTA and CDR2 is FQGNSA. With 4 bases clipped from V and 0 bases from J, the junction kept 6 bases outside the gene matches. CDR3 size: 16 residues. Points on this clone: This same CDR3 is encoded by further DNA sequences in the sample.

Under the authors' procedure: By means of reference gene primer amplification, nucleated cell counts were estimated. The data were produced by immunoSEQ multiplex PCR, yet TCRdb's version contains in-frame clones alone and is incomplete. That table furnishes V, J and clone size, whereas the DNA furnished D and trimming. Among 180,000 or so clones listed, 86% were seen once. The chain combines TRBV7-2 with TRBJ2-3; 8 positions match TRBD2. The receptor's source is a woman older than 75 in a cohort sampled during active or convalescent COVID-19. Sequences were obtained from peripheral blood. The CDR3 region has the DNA TGTGCCAGCAGCTCCACTAGCGGACTTAGCACAGATACGCAGTATTTT. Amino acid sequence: CASSSTSGLSTDTQYF.